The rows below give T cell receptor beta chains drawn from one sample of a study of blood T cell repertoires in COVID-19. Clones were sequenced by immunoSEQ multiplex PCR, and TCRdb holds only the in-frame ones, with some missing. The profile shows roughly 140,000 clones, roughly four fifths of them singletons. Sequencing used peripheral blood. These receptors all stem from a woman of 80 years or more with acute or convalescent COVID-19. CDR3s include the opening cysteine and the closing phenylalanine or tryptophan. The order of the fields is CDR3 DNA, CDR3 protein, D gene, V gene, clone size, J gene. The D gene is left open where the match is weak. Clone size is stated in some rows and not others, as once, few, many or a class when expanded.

TGTGCCAGCTCACCACGGCCTTCCACCGGGGAGCTGTTTTTT | CASSPRPSTGELFF | . | TRBV18 | . | TRBJ2-2
TGTGCCACCAGTGATCCGGGACAGGGAACGGATACGCAGTATTTT | CATSDPGQGTDTQYF | TRBD1 | TRBV24-1 | few | TRBJ2-3
TGTGCCAGCAGCAAGGGGCGAAGCATTCAGTACTTC | CASSKGRSIQYF | . | TRBV14 | . | TRBJ2-4
TGTGCCAGCAGCGCCGGGACAGGCGGAATCATATACGAGCAGTACTTC | CASSAGTGGIIYEQYF | TRBD1 | TRBV9 | . | TRBJ2-7
TGTGCCAGCAGTGACATGGCGACCAGGGTCTTC | CASSDMATRVF | . | TRBV2 | . | TRBJ2-7
TGCAGCGCCCCCAGGGCAGGGGTGAGTGAGCAGTTCTTC | CSAPRAGVSEQFF | . | TRBV29-1 | . | TRBJ2-1
TGTGCCTGGACCAGAACGGACAGGGGTTCGGGGGAACTGTTTTTT | CAWTRTDRGSGELFF | TRBD1 | TRBV30 | once | TRBJ1-4
TGTGCCAGCAGTGAATGGGACAGGGCCCATGGCACAGATACGCAGTATTTT | CASSEWDRAHGTDTQYF | TRBD1 | TRBV6-1 | . | TRBJ2-3
TGTGCCAGTAGTATACGGGGGGCCTCCTACAATGAGCAGTTCTTC | CASSIRGASYNEQFF | . | TRBV19 | . | TRBJ2-1
TGCGCCAGCAGCTTGGGACAAAGTAACTATGGCTACACCTTC | CASSLGQSNYGYTF | . | TRBV5-1 | . | TRBJ1-2
TGTGCCAGCAGTGGCCCGGGACAGGTTAACAATGAGCAGTTCTTC | CASSGPGQVNNEQFF | TRBD1 | TRBV2 | . | TRBJ2-1
TGTGCCAGCTCACCTCTAGCGGGGGGGCCCGTCGATGAGCAGTTCTTC | CASSPLAGGPVDEQFF | TRBD2 | TRBV18 | few | TRBJ2-1
TGTGCCAGCAGCACGACTAGCGGGGGGACCTACAATGAGCAGTTCTTC | CASSTTSGGTYNEQFF | TRBD2 | TRBV3-1/TRBV3-2 | once | TRBJ2-1
TGTGCCACCAGCACCTCCGGAACAGGGAATCAGCCCCAGCATTTT | CATSTSGTGNQPQHF | . | TRBV15 | . | TRBJ1-5
TGTGCCAGCAGAGACAGGGGGCGAACTAATGAAAAACTGTTTTTT | CASRDRGRTNEKLFF | TRBD1 | TRBV6-5 | . | TRBJ1-4
TGCGCCAGCAGCTTAGGTAGGGGGAACATTCAGTACTTC | CASSLGRGNIQYF | . | TRBV5-1 | . | TRBJ2-4
TGTGCCAGCAGCTTGGTATGGGACACCACCGGAAAAGATACGCAGTATTTT | CASSLVWDTTGKDTQYF | . | TRBV5-5 | . | TRBJ2-3
TGCGCCAGCAGTGAGAGTTTCGGTGAGCAGTTCTTC | CASSESFGEQFF | . | TRBV10-2 | once | TRBJ2-1
TGTGCCAGCAGCTCCGGACAGGGGAAAGGAAAACTGTTTTTT | CASSSGQGKGKLFF | TRBD1 | TRBV7-9 | . | TRBJ1-4
TGTGCCAGCAGTGTGGAGGGCCCTGAAGCTTTCTTT | CASSVEGPEAFF | . | TRBV2 | . | TRBJ1-1
TGTGCCAGCAGTTTAGCGGGAGGAGAAAACAATGAGCAGTTCTTC | CASSLAGGENNEQFF | TRBD2 | TRBV28 | . | TRBJ2-1
TGTGCCAGCAGCTTAAACAGGGGGGGACCTCATGGCTACACCTTC | CASSLNRGGPHGYTF | TRBD1 | TRBV7-2 | . | TRBJ1-2
TGTGCCAGCAGCTTACTGGGAGAGGTCGGCCAGCCCCAGCATTTT | CASSLLGEVGQPQHF | . | TRBV5-8 | . | TRBJ1-5
TGTGCCAGCAGCGTAACCATCAGCGGGGGGGCCCACTACAATGAGCAGTTCTTC | CASSVTISGGAHYNEQFF | TRBD2 | TRBV9 | . | TRBJ2-1
TGTGCCAGCAGCCCCGGTGCCCTGAGGTCCCCGGAGACCCAGTACTTC | CASSPGALRSPETQYF | . | TRBV7-4 | once | TRBJ2-5
TGTGCCAGCAGCTTATGGGGGGGTCGCACAGATACGCAGTATTTT | CASSLWGGRTDTQYF | TRBD2 | TRBV7-9 | . | TRBJ2-3
TGTGCCAGCAGGGGAGGGCTAGTCCAAGAGACCCAGTACTTC | CASRGGLVQETQYF | TRBD2 | TRBV4-2 | . | TRBJ2-5
TGTGCCTTACGGACAGGGATAAACACCGGGGAGCTGTTTTTT | CALRTGINTGELFF | TRBD1 | TRBV2 | . | TRBJ2-2
TGTGCCAGCTCACCCTCGGGGGGCTCCACTGAAGCTTTCTTT | CASSPSGGSTEAFF | . | TRBV18 | few | TRBJ1-1
TGTGCCAGCAGCCTACGGAGGACTAGCGGGAGCACAGATACGCAGTATTTT | CASSLRRTSGSTDTQYF | TRBD2 | TRBV5-6 | . | TRBJ2-3
TGTGCCAGCAGCTTGGGGCAGATCTACGAGCAGTACTTC | CASSLGQIYEQYF | . | TRBV5-4 | . | TRBJ2-7
TGTGCCAGCAGCCAAATAGCGGGGGGGCCGGGGCAAGAGACCCAGTACTTC | CASSQIAGGPGQETQYF | TRBD2 | TRBV3-1/TRBV3-2 | few | TRBJ2-5
TGTGCCAGCAGCTCTCTTCGACCCTCACAGGGTGAAGCTTTCTTT | CASSSLRPSQGEAFF | . | TRBV7-2 | once | TRBJ1-1
TGTGCCAGCAGACAGACGAACAGAGGCTACACCTTC | CASRQTNRGYTF | . | TRBV9 | . | TRBJ1-2
TGCGCCAGCAGTGAGACGGTCTATGGCTACACCTTC | CASSETVYGYTF | . | TRBV10-2 | once | TRBJ1-2
TGTGCCAGCAGTGACCGGGACAGGGGCCCCCTAAATACCTACGAGCAGTACTTC | CASSDRDRGPLNTYEQYF | . | TRBV21-1 | . | TRBJ2-7
TGCGCCAGCAGCCAACGCCCGACAGGGGTTGGAGCCCGGGGGAGTGAAAAACTGTTTTTT | CASSQRPTGVGARGSEKLFF | TRBD1 | TRBV4-1 | few | TRBJ1-4
TGTGCCAGCTCACCACCGATCACTCTTGGCAGGACAGGGAACGGCTACACCTTC | CASSPPITLGRTGNGYTF | TRBD1 | TRBV18 | . | TRBJ1-2
TGCGCCAGCAGCGAAAGTGGGGCCGATGAGCAGTTCTTC | CASSESGADEQFF | . | TRBV4-1 | . | TRBJ2-1
TGTGCCAGTAGTCGGGCTCCGGGGGAAAAACTGTTTTTT | CASSRAPGEKLFF | . | TRBV19 | . | TRBJ1-4
TGCGCCAGCAGCCAAGTCGTCGGGAACAATGAGCAGTTCTTC | CASSQVVGNNEQFF | . | TRBV4-1 | once | TRBJ2-1
TGTGCCAGCAGCTTAGGGCCTCGCCCCCTCCACTTT | CASSLGPRPLHF | . | TRBV7-9 | . | TRBJ1-6
TGTGCCAGCAGCTACGGGACATTTTGGGATGGCTACACCTTC | CASSYGTFWDGYTF | . | TRBV5-8 | . | TRBJ1-2
TGTGCCAGCAGCTTAGGGTTATTTGGTGGCGGTGCCTACAATGAGCAGTTCTTC | CASSLGLFGGGAYNEQFF | . | TRBV7-9 | . | TRBJ2-1
TGTGCCAGCAGTCTCAGGGGCCCCTCCTACGAGCAGTACTTC | CASSLRGPSYEQYF | . | TRBV27 | . | TRBJ2-7
TGTGCCAGCAGCCAAAAGGACAGGGCCACTGAAGCTTTCTTT | CASSQKDRATEAFF | TRBD1 | TRBV4-2 | . | TRBJ1-1
TGCGCCAGCAGCCACCTGGGGGGGCCCGGCGAGCAGTACTTC | CASSHLGGPGEQYF | . | TRBV10-1 | . | TRBJ2-7
TGTGCCAGCAGTTACCATAGCGGGGGAACGGCTTCGAAGCAGTACTTC | CASSYHSGGTASKQYF | TRBD2 | TRBV6-5 | . | TRBJ2-7
TGTGCCAGCAGCCGGCCCCGGACAGGCACAGATACGCAGTATTTT | CASSRPRTGTDTQYF | . | TRBV7-9 | . | TRBJ2-3
TGCGCCAGCAGTCAGAACAGGGTGGACAGATTAAACACTGAAGCTTTCTTT | CASSQNRVDRLNTEAFF | . | TRBV4-1 | . | TRBJ1-1
TGTGCCAGCAGACCTAGCGGGAGTATCTCAGATACGCAGTATTTT | CASRPSGSISDTQYF | TRBD2 | TRBV11-2 | . | TRBJ2-3
TGTGCCAGCAAGAATCCAGCGCAGTATTTT | CASKNPAQYF | . | TRBV13 | . | TRBJ2-3
TGTGCCAGCAGGCAGACAGGGCTCCCCCAAGAGACCCAGTACTTC | CASRQTGLPQETQYF | TRBD1 | TRBV6-5 | . | TRBJ2-5
TGTGCCAGTAGTAGTCCCCTCCACGGGACTAGCACAGATACGCAGTATTTT | CASSSPLHGTSTDTQYF | . | TRBV19 | . | TRBJ2-3
TGTGCCAGTAGCACCTGGGACTATAGGGTCGAGCAGTTCTTC | CASSTWDYRVEQFF | TRBD2 | TRBV19 | . | TRBJ2-1
TGCGCCAGCAGCTTGGGGGAGGGTAAACGTTCACCCCTCCACTTT | CASSLGEGKRSPLHF | . | TRBV5-1 | . | TRBJ1-6
TGTGCCAGCAGCTTACGGGGAACCGGGGAGCTGTTTTTT | CASSLRGTGELFF | . | TRBV3-1/TRBV3-2 | . | TRBJ2-2
TGTGCCAGCAGCCGACTGACAGGGAGGATGCAGCAGTACTTC | CASSRLTGRMQQYF | . | TRBV11-2 | . | TRBJ2-7
TGCAGTGCTAGTGCGGGGAGACATGAAAAACTGTTTTTT | CSASAGRHEKLFF | . | TRBV20-1 | . | TRBJ1-4
TGTGCCAGCAGAGCACATTTTAGCGGGAGAGTTTGGGACCAAGAGACCCAGTACTTC | CASRAHFSGRVWDQETQYF | TRBD2 | TRBV28 | few | TRBJ2-5